This T cell receptor beta chain was documented in a study of blood T cell repertoires in COVID-19. Losses at the gene ends were 6 bases for V and 2 bases for J; bases not matched to a gene: 15. The CDR3 runs 17 residues. Germline V gene data show CDR1 as WSHSY and CDR2 as SAAADI. There are a few counts of this clone. Assay used: immunoSEQ multiplex PCR; TCRdb lists only in-frame clones, some missing. Among 110,000 to 150,000 clones listed, around 85% were seen once. In terms of age and location, participants ranged from about 18 to 95 years and lived in about 25 US areas. This chain links TRBV10-2 with TRBJ2-5, with 7 positions matching TRBD2. The sequencing input was PBMCs or T cells enriched from blood (not recorded which). The sequence was obtained from a woman aged 40-49 years who had recovered from COVID-19. The chain's CDR3 is CASRAGLVPSLQETQYF. The CDR3, as DNA: TGCGCCAGCAGAGCCGGACTAGTACCCAGCCTACAAGAGACCCAGTACTTC.